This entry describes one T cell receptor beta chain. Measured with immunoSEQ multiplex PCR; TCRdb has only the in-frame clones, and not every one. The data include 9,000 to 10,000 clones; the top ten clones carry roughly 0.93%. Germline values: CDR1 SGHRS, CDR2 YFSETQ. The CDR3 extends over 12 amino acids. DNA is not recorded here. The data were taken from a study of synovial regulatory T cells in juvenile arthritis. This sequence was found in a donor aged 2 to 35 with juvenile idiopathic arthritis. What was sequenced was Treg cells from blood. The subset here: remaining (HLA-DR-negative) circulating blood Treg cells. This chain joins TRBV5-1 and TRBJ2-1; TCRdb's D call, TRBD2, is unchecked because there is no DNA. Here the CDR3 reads CASSLIRDEQFF.